A selection of T cell receptor beta chains follows, all from one sample in a study of T cell responses to AZD1222 COVID-19 vaccine. Clones were read by immunoSEQ multiplex PCR, and TCRdb kept only the in-frame ones, dropping some. The table has about 66,000 clones, about 90% seen once. The specimen comprised peripheral blood, sampled on day 0 of AZD1222 vaccination. The receptors were gathered from an adult in good health. The CDR3 runs from the conserved cysteine through the conserved F or W. The D gene is left open where the match is weak. A clone size is listed for some rows: how often the clone was seen (once, few, many), or a class if it is expanded.

TRBV7-6	-	TRBD1	TRBJ1-4	TGTGCCAGCAGCTCGACAGGGAGTGAAAAACTGTTTTTT	CASSSTGSEKLFF
TRBV7-6	-	TRBD1	TRBJ2-5	TGTGCCAGCAGGCTGTACAGGGGAAACTTAGTGGGGACCCAGTACTTC	CASRLYRGNLVGTQYF
TRBV6-6	-	-	TRBJ2-1	TGTGCCAGCAGTTACCCTGCCTACAATGAGCAGTTCTTC	CASSYPAYNEQFF
TRBV5-1	-	TRBD2	TRBJ2-5	TGCGCCAGCAGCTCTCGGGGGGGCTTAGAGACCCAGTACTTC	CASSSRGGLETQYF
TRBV9	-	TRBD2	TRBJ2-3	TGTGCCAGCAGCCCTCGGACTAGCGGGATTACAGATACGCAGTATTTT	CASSPRTSGITDTQYF
TRBV25-1	few	-	TRBJ1-2	TGTGCCAGCAGTGAGGAGACAGTTCATGGCTACACCTTC	CASSEETVHGYTF
TRBV6-4	-	TRBD2	TRBJ2-1	TGTGCCAGCAGTGCCCGAGCGGGGGGGTACAATGAGCAGTTCTTC	CASSARAGGYNEQFF
TRBV24-1	-	-	TRBJ1-2	TGTGCCACCAGTGATCGGCTAACTGACTATGGCTACACCTTC	CATSDRLTDYGYTF
TRBV19	-	TRBD1	TRBJ1-5	TGTGCCAGTAGTCTTCGGGGGGACAGGGGGACCTATAGCAATCAGCCCCAGCATTTT	CASSLRGDRGTYSNQPQHF
TRBV15	-	-	TRBJ2-6	TGTGCCACCAGCAGAGATCACGGCGAGGCCAACGTCCTGACTTTC	CATSRDHGEANVLTF
TRBV19	-	-	TRBJ2-1	TGTGCCAGTAGTCAGGGGTCCTCCTACAATGAGCAGTTCTTC	CASSQGSSYNEQFF
TRBV18	-	TRBD1	TRBJ2-3	TGTGCCAGCTCACCCGACAGGGTCGGATTAGATACGCAGTATTTT	CASSPDRVGLDTQYF
TRBV11-3	-	TRBD2	TRBJ2-7	TGTGCCAGCAGCCTTAGCGGGGGGTCCTACGAGCAGTACTTC	CASSLSGGSYEQYF
TRBV6-5	-	-	TRBJ1-1	TGTGCCAGCAGTTCTGGACTTGGTAGACGTGCTTTCTTT	CASSSGLGRRAFF
TRBV5-4	-	TRBD2	TRBJ2-6	TGTGCCAGCAGCCGCGGGCTAGCGGGGGCCTGGTCTGGGGCCAACGTCCTGACTTTC	CASSRGLAGAWSGANVLTF
TRBV6-5	-	-	TRBJ1-1	TGTGCCAGCAGCCCAGGTGCCCTGAGCACTGAAGCTTTCTTT	CASSPGALSTEAFF
TRBV10-1	-	TRBD2	TRBJ2-7	TGCGCCACGGGACGTCCGGGGGGCGAGCAGTACTTC	CATGRPGGEQYF
TRBV11-2	-	-	TRBJ2-2	TGTGCCAGCAGCTTACAGGGCTCCGGGGAGCTGTTTTTT	CASSLQGSGELFF
TRBV7-2	-	TRBD1	TRBJ1-4	TGTGCCAGCAGCTCACAGGGGGTAACTAATGAAAAACTGTTTTTT	CASSSQGVTNEKLFF
TRBV19	-	-	TRBJ1-5	TGTGCCAGTAGTCCCCAGGATGTCGCCTATCAGCCCCAGCATTTT	CASSPQDVAYQPQHF
TRBV18	-	-	TRBJ2-5	TGTGCCAGCTCAGCAAAGGGGGAGACCCAGTACTTC	CASSAKGETQYF
TRBV7-2	-	-	TRBJ1-3	TGTGCCAGCAGCCCCGCAGCGTGGAGCTCTGGAAACACCATATATTTT	CASSPAAWSSGNTIYF
TRBV28	-	-	TRBJ1-2	TGTGCCAGCAGTCTCCTCTTCTATGGCTACACCTTC	CASSLLFYGYTF
TRBV4-3	-	-	TRBJ2-7	TGCGCCAGCAGCCAAGATCGGGAGAGGCCCTACGAGCAGTACTTC	CASSQDRERPYEQYF
TRBV9	once	-	TRBJ2-7	TGTGCCAGCAGCCCCCAGGATCTGAGCTCCTACGAGCAGTACTTC	CASSPQDLSSYEQYF
TRBV5-8	-	TRBD1	TRBJ2-4	TGTGCCAGCACTACAGGGGACATTCAGTACTTC	CASTTGDIQYF
TRBV6-1	-	-	TRBJ1-2	TGTGCCAGCAGTGAAGCTACAGGCAACTATGGCTACACCTTC	CASSEATGNYGYTF
TRBV28	-	TRBD2	TRBJ2-3	TGTGCCAGCAGTTCTCTAGCGGGAGGCCCCACAGATACGCAGTATTTT	CASSSLAGGPTDTQYF
TRBV7-2	-	-	TRBJ2-7	TGTGCCAGCAGCGACTCCCGATTTCAGGGAGTCTACGAGCAGTACTTC	CASSDSRFQGVYEQYF
TRBV7-2	-	-	TRBJ2-5	TGTGCCAGCAGCTTTGGGGATGGGGAGACCCAGTACTTC	CASSFGDGETQYF
TRBV28	-	-	TRBJ1-2	TGTGCCAGCGGCCTCTGGGGCAACGACGTAAGAAACTATGGCTACACCTTC	CASGLWGNDVRNYGYTF
TRBV18	-	TRBD1	TRBJ1-2	TGTGCCAGCTCACAAGGGACAGGGAGGAACTATGGCTACACCTTC	CASSQGTGRNYGYTF
TRBV10-1	-	TRBD1	TRBJ2-5	TGCGCTATATGGACAGGGCTAGAGACCCAGTACTTC	CAIWTGLETQYF
TRBV9	once	-	TRBJ2-3	TGTGCCAGCAGCCCCAGGACAGTCGAGAGCACAGATACGCAGTATTTT	CASSPRTVESTDTQYF
TRBV5-1	-	-	TRBJ2-5	TGCGCCAGCAGCTTTGGGACGCCCCAAGAGACCCAGTACTTC	CASSFGTPQETQYF
TRBV9	once	-	TRBJ1-1	TGTGCCAGCAGCGTAACGGGGGGGACTGAAGCTTTCTTT	CASSVTGGTEAFF
TRBV10-3	-	-	TRBJ2-7	TGTGCCATCAGTGAATTCCCAGACAGCTACGAGCAGTACTTC	CAISEFPDSYEQYF
TRBV29-1	-	-	TRBJ2-1	TGCAGCGTCGATCCGGGACATAGCTCCTACAATGAGCAGTTCTTC	CSVDPGHSSYNEQFF
TRBV29-1	-	TRBD2	TRBJ2-1	TGCAGCGTTGAAGGGCTAGCGGGCTCCTACAATGAGCAGTTCTTC	CSVEGLAGSYNEQFF
TRBV27	-	TRBD2	TRBJ2-1	TGTGCCAGCAGTTTTAGGGGGGGACTAGCGGGAGGGGACTCCTACAATGAGCAGTTCTTC	CASSFRGGLAGGDSYNEQFF
TRBV3-1/TRBV3-2	few	-	TRBJ1-6	TGTGCCAGCAGCCACCGGGACGCTAATTCACCCCTCCACTTT	CASSHRDANSPLHF
TRBV29-1	-	-	TRBJ1-2	TGCAGCGTTGAGAGGGGTACCTATGGCTACACCTTC	CSVERGTYGYTF